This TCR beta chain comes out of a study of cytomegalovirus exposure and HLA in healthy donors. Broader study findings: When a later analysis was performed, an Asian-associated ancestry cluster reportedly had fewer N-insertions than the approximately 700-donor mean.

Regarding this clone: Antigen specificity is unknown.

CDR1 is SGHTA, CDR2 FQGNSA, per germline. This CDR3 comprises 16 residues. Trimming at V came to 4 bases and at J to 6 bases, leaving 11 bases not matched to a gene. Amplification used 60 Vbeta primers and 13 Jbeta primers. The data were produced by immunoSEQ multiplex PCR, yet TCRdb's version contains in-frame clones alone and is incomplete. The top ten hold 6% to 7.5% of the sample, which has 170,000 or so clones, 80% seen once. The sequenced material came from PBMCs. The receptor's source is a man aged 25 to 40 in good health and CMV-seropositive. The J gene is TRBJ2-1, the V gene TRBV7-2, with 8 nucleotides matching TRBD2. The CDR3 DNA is TGTGCCAGCAGCTCTAGGCGTAGCGGGATGGGCAATGAGCAGTTCTTC. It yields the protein CASSSRRSGMGNEQFF.